The T cell receptor (beta chain) described here comes from a study of blood T cell repertoires in COVID-19. Study overall: Italy, Spain and the United States were the sources of the convalescent and acute COVID-19 samples.

The Seattle patients joined while their infection was active and were tracked longitudinally afterward. V was pared by 2 bases and J by 2 bases, with 3 bases between. There are 12 residues in the CDR3. The germline V gene has CDR1 SGHVS and CDR2 FQNEAQ. TCRdb keeps only in-frame clones here, not all; method: immunoSEQ multiplex PCR. The data show 250,000 to 400,000 clones, under 90% seen once. Material for sequencing was peripheral blood. The sequence derives from a young woman with COVID-19, enrolled during active disease. V usage is TRBV7-8 and J usage is TRBJ2-5; D unresolved. The CDR3 bases are TGTGCCAGCAGCTTAACTCAAGAGACCCAGTACTTC. Residues: CASSLTQETQYF.